This TCR beta chain was obtained from a study of cytomegalovirus exposure and HLA in healthy donors. Study-wide background: HLA-typed donors were the source of approximately 88 million unique TCRs, which an early data release held.

Details on this clone: Its specificity is not known.

Study-wide results and limits: Using a false discovery rate of 0.05, a later analysis showed that 15,000 to 20,000 TCR beta sequences were associated with HLA alleles. The study designated fewer than 200 TCR beta chains cytomegalovirus-associated. Later on, an analysis found that several of the most significant clusters appeared to be linked to common viral pathogens, which included parvovirus B19.

This CDR3 is built from 12 residues. The germline CDR1 and CDR2 sequences are MDHEN and SYDVKM. Trimming pared 5 bases from V and 13 bases from J, leaving 15 bases between. The PCR used 60 Vbeta and 13 Jbeta primers. Profiled with immunoSEQ multiplex PCR; TCRdb holds only in-frame clones, not every one. The sample holds 25,000 to 30,000 clones. Source material: PBMCs. This chain joins TRBV28 and TRBJ2-1, with D uncertain. The receptor's source is a man under 40 in good health and CMV-seronegative. Here the CDR3 reads CASSDPTEGQFF. In nucleotides, the CDR3 is TGTGCCAGCAGTGACCCTACAGAAGGACAGTTCTTC.